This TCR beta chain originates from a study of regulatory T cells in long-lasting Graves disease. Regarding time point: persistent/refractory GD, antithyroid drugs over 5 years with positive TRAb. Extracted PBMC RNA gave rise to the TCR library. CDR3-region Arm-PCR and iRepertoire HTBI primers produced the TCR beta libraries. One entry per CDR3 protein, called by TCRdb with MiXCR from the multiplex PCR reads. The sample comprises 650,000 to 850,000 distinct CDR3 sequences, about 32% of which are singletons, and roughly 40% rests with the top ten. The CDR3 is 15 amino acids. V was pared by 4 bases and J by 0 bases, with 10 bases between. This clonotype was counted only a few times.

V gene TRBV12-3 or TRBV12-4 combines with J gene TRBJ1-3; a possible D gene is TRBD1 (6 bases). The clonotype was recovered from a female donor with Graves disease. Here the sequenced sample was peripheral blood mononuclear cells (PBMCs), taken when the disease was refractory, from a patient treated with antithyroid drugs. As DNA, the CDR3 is TGTGCCAGCAGTTCTACAGGGATCTCTGGAAACACCATATATTTT. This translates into CASSSTGISGNTIYF.